The 24 T cell receptor beta chains given below trace back to one sample, sequenced in a study of blood T cell repertoires in COVID-19. Measured with immunoSEQ multiplex PCR; TCRdb has only the in-frame clones, and not every one. Among approximately 24,000 clones listed, around 88% were seen once. Sequenced material: peripheral blood. The receptors come from an older man with acute or convalescent COVID-19.

Here the CDR3 reads CASSNDRGQLEQFF. The DNA for the CDR3 is TGTGCCAGCAGTAATGACAGGGGGCAGCTTGAGCAGTTCTTC. The rearrangement uses TRBV2 and TRBJ2-1, with 10 bases identical to TRBD1. The V segment lost 5 bases and the J segment 9 bases; nucleotides outside the gene matches: 7. The CDR3 contains 14 residues. Germline values: CDR1 SNHLY, CDR2 FYNNEI.

The CDR3: CAISVGTQLILNTEAFF. The CDR3, as DNA: TGTGCCATCAGTGTCGGGACACAGCTTATTTTGAACACTGAAGCTTTCTTT. The rearrangement links TRBV10-3 to TRBJ1-1, with D perhaps matching TRBD1 (6 bases). Between the trimmed V and J ends, which lost 4 bases and 0 bases, there was a span of 18 bases. The CDR3 has 17 residues. Germline V gene lookup returns CDR1 ENHRY and CDR2 SYGVKD.

The J gene is TRBJ1-4, the V gene TRBV4-2; D is unclear. Trimming left V 0 bases short and J 0 bases short, with 11 bases between. CDR3 length equals 17 residues. Germline loops: CDR1 LGHNA, CDR2 YNFKEQ. CDR3: CASSQETGFATNEKLFF. In DNA form, the CDR3 reads TGTGCCAGCAGCCAAGAAACCGGGTTTGCAACTAATGAAAAACTGTTTTTT.

CDR3 residues: CASSYGTGGLNTEAFF. CDR3 DNA sequence: TGTGCCAGCAGTTACGGGACAGGGGGATTGAACACTGAAGCTTTCTTT. The chain employs TRBV27 and TRBJ1-1, with 11 bases that match TRBD1. Unmatched junction bases numbered 4, after V lost 4 bases and J lost 0 bases. There are 16 residues in the CDR3. CDR1 and CDR2 from the germline V gene are MNHEY and SMNVEV (reference sequence).

CDR3 nucleotides: TGTGCCACCAGCAGAGGGGGGACTGACAGGGGGCGTACAGATACGCAGTATTTT. This codes for CATSRGGTDRGRTDTQYF. This chain connects TRBV15 to TRBJ2-3; TRBD1 aligns across 10 bases. Germline V lookup: CDR1 LNHNV, CDR2 YYDKDF (reference sequence). V trimming: 1 base; J trimming: 3 bases; junction bases outside the gene matches: 10. CDR3 length: 18 amino acids.

This clone appeared a single time. This rearrangement joins TRBV25-1 to TRBJ1-6; D not certain. V lost 2 bases to trimming and J lost 1 base, with 6 bases between them. Germline values: CDR1 MGHDK, CDR2 SYGVNS. The CDR3 runs to 15 residues. The CDR3 loop is CASSEAGSYNSPLHF. Here the CDR3 DNA reads TGTGCCAGCAGTGAAGCGGGTTCCTATAATTCACCCCTCCACTTT.

The chain joins TRBV7-3 to TRBJ2-1; the D is unclear. The CDR3 length is 13 residues. From germline, CDR1 is SGHTA and CDR2 FQGTGA. The germline V and J ends were trimmed by 5 bases and 5 bases, with 10 bases remaining between them. The CDR3 DNA sequence: TGTGCCAGCAGCCTAGGCCCGGACAATGAGCAGTTCTTC. This gives the protein CASSLGPDNEQFF.

V gene TRBV4-3 combines with J gene TRBJ2-2, with 7 bases lining up with TRBD1. The germline V gene has CDR1 LGHNA and CDR2 YSLEER. The CDR3 extends over 15 amino acids. The V gene end was trimmed by 0 bases and the J gene end by 7 bases; junction bases not matched to a gene: 5. Written as DNA, the CDR3 is TGCGCCAGCAGCCAAGAAAGGGGGCAGAACGGGGAGCTGTTTTTT. Its protein is CASSQERGQNGELFF.

The chain links TRBV7-8 to TRBJ2-7; D perhaps matches TRBD2 (6 bases). From germline, CDR1 is SGHVS and CDR2 FQNEAQ. The V end lost 3 bases, the J end lost 6 bases, and 18 bases lay between the germline ends. This CDR3 region has 15 residues. DNA of the CDR3: TGTGCCAGCAGCTTGGGACTTCTATACGGATCCGAGCAGTACTTC. This sequence encodes CASSLGLLYGSEQYF.

The chain carries TRBV9 and TRBJ2-7; 10 nucleotides align to TRBD1. V was clipped by 2 bases and J by 2 bases; unmatched bases: 1. CDR3 size: 14 residues. Looked up from germline, CDR1 is SGDLS and CDR2 is YYNGEE. This chain's CDR3 is CASSVGQGTYEQYF. CDR3 nucleotides: TGTGCCAGCAGCGTGGGACAGGGGACCTACGAGCAGTACTTC.

Only one count was recorded for this clone. This chain links TRBV15 with TRBJ2-7; a possible D gene is TRBD2 (5 bases). This CDR3 is 15 amino acids long. Germline V gene lookup returns CDR1 LNHNV and CDR2 YYDKDF (reference sequence). V lost 1 base and J lost 0, with 10 bases in between. CDR3 DNA: TGTGCCACCAGCAGAGGAAGTGGGAGCTCCTACGAGCAGTACTTC. It is translated as CATSRGSGSSYEQYF.

This chain joins TRBV6-5 and TRBJ1-1, with D unclear. The V end was cut by 6 bases, the J end by 1 base, with 12 bases between. This CDR3 contains 14 residues. Germline loops: CDR1 MNHEY, CDR2 SVGAGI. CDR3 residues: CASRAAIWNTEAFF. The DNA for the CDR3 is TGTGCCAGCAGAGCAGCGATTTGGAACACTGAAGCTTTCTTT.

The chain links TRBV6-5 to TRBJ2-7; TRBD2 matches at 10 bases. Looked up from germline, CDR1 is MNHEY and CDR2 is SVGAGI. Germline trimming cut 7 bases from V and 4 bases from J; bases unmatched to any gene: 10. The CDR3 consists of 15 residues. The CDR3 spells CASTTSGRALYEQYF. In DNA form, the CDR3 reads TGTGCCAGCACAACAAGCGGGAGGGCTTTATACGAGCAGTACTTC.

The rearrangement joins TRBV21-1 to TRBJ1-1; TRBD1 is taken as the D call from the table, unchecked against the DNA. TRBV21-1 represents a pseudogene. The CDR3 contains 18 residues. CDR3 protein: CASSAYNRGFFMNTEAFF. CDR3 bases: TGTGCCAGCAGCGCCTACAACAGGGGGTTCTTCATGAACACTGAAGCTTTCTTT.

This chain joins TRBV7-9 and TRBJ1-4; 9 positions agree with TRBD1. Losses at the gene ends were 5 bases for V and 3 bases for J; bases not matched to a gene: 10. The CDR3 is 17 amino acids. In germline, CDR1 is SEHNR, CDR2 FQNEAQ (reference sequence). CDR3 sequence (DNA): TGTGCCAGCAGCCTAGGGACAGGGATTGCGGCTAATGAAAAACTGTTTTTT. Translation: CASSLGTGIAANEKLFF.

CDR3: CASSPGQGSSDEQYF. The DNA of the CDR3 is TGTGCCAGCTCACCAGGACAGGGGAGTTCAGACGAGCAGTACTTC. The rearrangement joins TRBV18 to TRBJ2-7; 9 bases are a match to TRBD1. In germline, CDR1 is KGHSH, CDR2 LQKENI. With V trimmed by 2 bases and J by 5 bases, 7 bases remained unmatched. The CDR3 covers 15 residues.

This rearrangement joins TRBV19 to TRBJ2-2; 7 nucleotides align to TRBD1. In germline, CDR1 is LNHDA, CDR2 SQIVND (reference sequence). Losses at the gene ends were 10 bases for V and 4 bases for J; bases not matched to a gene: 9. The CDR3 is 14 residues long. CDR3 nucleotides: TGTGCCACCAACACAGGGGTCGGCACCGGGGAGCTGTTTTTT. It codes for CATNTGVGTGELFF.

The gene calls are TRBV7-6 and TRBJ1-2; possibly TRBD1 for D (5 bases). The CDR3 is 17 residues long. CDR1 SGHVS and CDR2 FNYEAQ come from the germline V gene. Trimming removed 5 bases at V and 2 bases at J, with 21 bases between. The CDR3 sequence is CASSREGWGDINYGYTF. The CDR3, as DNA: TGTGCCAGCAGCCGAGAGGGGTGGGGGGATATCAACTATGGCTACACCTTC.

V is TRBV25-1 and J is TRBJ1-4; TRBD1 matches at 8 bases. The V gene's germline CDR1 is MGHDK and CDR2 SYGVNS. V lost 5 bases and J lost 8; bases outside the gene matches: 4. The CDR3 length is 13 residues. The DNA for the CDR3 is TGTGCCAGCAGTCTCGGACAGGGAGAAAAACTGTTTTTT. This sequence encodes CASSLGQGEKLFF.

This chain uses TRBV24-1 with TRBJ2-1, with 9 bases identical to TRBD2. The CDR3 is 15 amino acids. Losses at the gene ends were 3 bases for V and 8 bases for J; bases not matched to a gene: 7. CDR1 and CDR2 (germline): KGHDR, SFDVKD. The CDR3 reads CATSDRGRAVHEQFF. CDR3 DNA: TGTGCCACCAGTGATCGCGGGAGGGCCGTCCATGAGCAGTTCTTC.

The chain is built from TRBV9 and TRBJ2-5; 8 bases align to TRBD2. V gave up 4 bases and J gave up 1 base; unmatched junction bases: 3. The CDR3 has 14 amino acids. The V gene's germline CDR1 is SGDLS and CDR2 YYNGEE. This CDR3 reads CASSPRGGQETQYF. In DNA, the CDR3 is TGTGCCAGCAGCCCCCGGGGGGGCCAAGAGACCCAGTACTTC.

This chain joins TRBV4-1 and TRBJ2-7, with a weak D call TRBD1 (5 bases). CDR1 and CDR2 (germline): MGHRA, YSYEKL. The CDR3 spans 15 residues. V shed 2 bases and J shed 0 bases, with 11 bases lying between them. The chain's CDR3 is CASSQRQGSSYEQYF. CDR3 nucleotides: TGCGCCAGCAGCCAAAGGCAGGGATCCTCCTACGAGCAGTACTTC.

V and J are TRBV27 and TRBJ1-5; D is unclear. Trimming removed 3 bases from V and 5 bases from J, with 5 bases in between. Germline values: CDR1 MNHEY, CDR2 SMNVEV (reference sequence). The length of the CDR3 is 12 residues. Here the CDR3 DNA reads TGTGCCAGCAGTTTCGGGGATCAGCCCCAGCATTTT. Its translation is CASSFGDQPQHF.

This sequence joins TRBV28 and TRBJ2-1; 11 positions agree with TRBD2. Germline V lookup: CDR1 MDHEN, CDR2 SYDVKM. The CDR3 is 15 amino acids. V lost 6 bases to trimming and J lost 6 bases; unmatched junction nucleotides: 7. The CDR3 loop reads CASRPGLAGVNEQFF. The DNA of the CDR3 is TGTGCCAGCAGACCAGGACTAGCGGGTGTCAATGAGCAGTTCTTC.